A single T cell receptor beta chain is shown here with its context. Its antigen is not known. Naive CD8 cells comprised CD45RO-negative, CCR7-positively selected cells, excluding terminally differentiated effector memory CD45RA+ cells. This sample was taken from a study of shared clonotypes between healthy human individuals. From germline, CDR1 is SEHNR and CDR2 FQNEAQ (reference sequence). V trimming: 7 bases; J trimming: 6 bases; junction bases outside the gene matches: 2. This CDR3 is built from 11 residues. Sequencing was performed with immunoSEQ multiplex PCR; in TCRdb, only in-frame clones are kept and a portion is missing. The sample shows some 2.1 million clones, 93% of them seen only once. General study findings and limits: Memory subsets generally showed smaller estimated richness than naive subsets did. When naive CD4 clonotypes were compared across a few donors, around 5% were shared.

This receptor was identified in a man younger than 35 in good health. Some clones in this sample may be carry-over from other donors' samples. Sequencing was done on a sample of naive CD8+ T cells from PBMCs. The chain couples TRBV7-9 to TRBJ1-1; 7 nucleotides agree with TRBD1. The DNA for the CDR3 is TGTGCCAGCACCAGGGGGGCTGAAGCTTTCTTT. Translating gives CASTRGAEAFF.